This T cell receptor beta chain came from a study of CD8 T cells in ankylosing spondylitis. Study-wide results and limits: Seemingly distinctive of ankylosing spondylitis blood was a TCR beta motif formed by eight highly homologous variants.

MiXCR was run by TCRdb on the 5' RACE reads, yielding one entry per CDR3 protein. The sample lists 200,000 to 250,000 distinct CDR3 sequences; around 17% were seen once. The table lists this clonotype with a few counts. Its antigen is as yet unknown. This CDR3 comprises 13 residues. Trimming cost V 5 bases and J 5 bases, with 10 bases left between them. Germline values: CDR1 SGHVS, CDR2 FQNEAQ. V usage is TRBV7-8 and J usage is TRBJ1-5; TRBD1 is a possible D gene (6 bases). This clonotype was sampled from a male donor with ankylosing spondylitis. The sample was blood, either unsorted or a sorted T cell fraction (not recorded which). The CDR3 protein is CASSANRDQPQHF. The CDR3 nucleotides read TGTGCCAGCAGCGCCAACAGGGATCAGCCCCAGCATTTT.